This T cell receptor (beta chain) is drawn from a study of regulatory T cells in long-lasting Graves disease. Study observations and caveats: Less diverse TCR repertoires were seen in persistent Graves' patients than in newly diagnosed ones. Persistent patients shared 2,741 public clonotypes among themselves. Newly diagnosed patients shared fewer, at more than 750. There were preferences for TRBV28, TRBJ1-2 and TRBJ2-5 in persistent disease.

Trimming left V 11 bases short and J 9 bases short, with 23 bases between. This CDR3 is built from 14 residues. Germline CDR1 MDHEN, CDR2 SYDVKM. There was RNA extracted from PBMCs, and the TCR library was made from it. TCRdb itself ran the reads through MiXCR, one entry per CDR3 protein. Of 1,500 to 2,000 distinct CDR3 sequences detected, approximately 80% appear once; the ten largest clones hold around 7.8%. Of note for this clonotype: The antigen is unknown.

The chain combines TRBV28 with TRBJ2-4; a possible D gene is TRBD2 (7 bases). Specimen: peripheral blood mononuclear cells (PBMCs), collected with antithyroid drug treatment, in newly diagnosed or persistent Graves disease (not recorded which). The source is a woman aged 18-29 years with Graves disease. As DNA, the CDR3 is TGTGCCTCCCGGGGGGCTGTAGCGTCTGGCATTCAGTACTTC. It is translated as CASRGAVASGIQYF.